This T cell receptor beta chain emerged from a study of early T cells in non-severe SARS-CoV-2 infection. The study, taken as a whole, reports: The matching step, a VDJdb search, favored anti-spike CD8 responses and missed private and CD4 specificities.

The V gene lost 3 bases and the J gene lost 0 bases, with 10 bases spanning the gap. This CDR3 is 15 amino acids long. CDR1 and CDR2 (germline): SGDLS, YYNGEE. TCRdb re-analysed the 5' RACE reads in MiXCR, keeping a single row per CDR3 protein. The sample holds about 29,000 distinct CDR3 sequences, 4.5% to 5% seen once. A word on this clonotype: Its target is unknown.

The specimen was whole blood. The receptor's source is an adult who was a healthcare worker with PCR-confirmed SARS-CoV-2 infection or an uninfected control (not recorded which). V is TRBV9 and J is TRBJ2-1; D is undetermined. The CDR3 coding sequence is TGTGCCAGCAGCGACGACTTTAGCTCCTACAATGAGCAGTTCTTC. This gives the protein CASSDDFSSYNEQFF. The whole variable domain, remainder taken from reference TRBV9 and TRBJ2-1, is DSGVTQTPKHLITATGQRVTLRCSPRSGDLSVYWYQQSLDQGLQFLIQYYNGEERAKGNILERFSAQQFPDLHSELNLSSLELGDSALYFCASSDDFSSYNEQFFGPGTRLTVL.